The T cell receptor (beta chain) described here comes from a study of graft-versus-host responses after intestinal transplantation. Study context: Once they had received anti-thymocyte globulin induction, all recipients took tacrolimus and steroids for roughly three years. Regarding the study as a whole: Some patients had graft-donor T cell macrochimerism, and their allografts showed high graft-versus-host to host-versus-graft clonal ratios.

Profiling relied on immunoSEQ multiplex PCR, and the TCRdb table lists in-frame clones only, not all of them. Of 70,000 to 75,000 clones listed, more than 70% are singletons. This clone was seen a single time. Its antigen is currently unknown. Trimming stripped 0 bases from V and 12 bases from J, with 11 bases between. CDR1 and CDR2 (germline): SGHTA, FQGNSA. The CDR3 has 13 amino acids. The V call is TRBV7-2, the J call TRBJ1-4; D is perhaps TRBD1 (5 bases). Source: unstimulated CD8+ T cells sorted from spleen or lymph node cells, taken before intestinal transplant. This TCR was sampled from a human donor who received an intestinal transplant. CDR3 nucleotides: TGTGCCAGCAGCTTAGCGGTGGGGGGAGAACTGTTTTTT. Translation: CASSLAVGGELFF.